This T cell receptor beta chain was profiled in a study of blood T cells in healthy people across ages (dated by TCRdb to the mid-2010s). As for the study more broadly: In model experiments, template switching captured about one uniquely barcoded TCR beta cDNA molecule for every two T cells. Using deep sequencing normalized with unique cDNA molecular identifiers, the study measured how TCR beta repertoire diversity changes with age. Two additional independent replicas of 1 million unique cDNA reads from the same blood draw were analyzed for two donors (one aged 18 to 30 and one aged 80 or older). Four age groups were formed from the donors: young (average approximately 15 years), middle-aged (approximately 40), aged (62) and long-lived (more than 75).

Findings and caveats that apply to the study as a whole: Donor CMV infection status was unknown, potentially confounding age-related changes in expanded clonotypes. Conclusive comparison of naive and antigen-experienced compartments was prevented by the profiling of bulk unsorted PBMCs. Estimates of total diversity based on one million sequenced T cells were regarded as lower bounds and as underestimates. Observed TCR beta diversity per million T cells fell roughly linearly with age, and a significant reduction was already apparent by age roughly 41. Compared with the aged group, the long-lived group had more naive CD4+ T cells, fewer expanded clones and increased TCR diversity, suggesting age selection. A strong correlation was found between observed TCR beta diversity and the percentage of naive T cells measured by flow cytometry.

The receptor library was made with 5' RACE. Instrument used: Illumina HiSeq 2500. The second PCR ran for roughly 7 to 11 cycles and used a J-beta primer mix along with a sample-barcoded 5' primer. Each TCR beta cDNA molecule received a unique molecular identifier from a template-switch 5' adaptor carrying 12 random nucleotides. Each sample yielded at least 3 million CDR3-containing paired-end reads. The Mint cDNA synthesis kit, primed by a TRBC-specific oligonucleotide, was used to synthesize first-strand cDNA from all RNA. All cDNA was treated with uracil-DNA glycosylase and then went through a first 18-cycle PCR with the universal primers M1SS and BC2_uni_R. Per the authors' processing: For normalization, 1 million high-quality reads were randomly selected from each sample, with every read carrying a distinct molecular identifier. Reads with shared molecular identifiers were discarded instead of being binned into consensus sequences. MiTCR, with a Q25 quality threshold and the strictest error-elimination algorithm, was used for CDR3 identification, clonotype clustering and error correction. A nonparametric unseen species model using Euler transformation provided a lower-bound estimate of total TCR beta diversity. Using fastp trimming at Q25 and MiXCR clonotype assembly, TCRdb reanalyzed the public sequencing data and kept in-frame beta chains. Entries that share a CDR3 protein sequence are merged under the most common genes and DNA. These V and J calls derive from TCRdb rather than the authors' analysis. The sample table lists some 1,000,000 distinct CDR3 sequences, almost 25% of them with a count of one. Less than 0.75% of the sample is taken by the ten largest.

This clonotype was recorded a few times. The target of this receptor is not known. It has no much larger one-base neighbor in the sample; base qualities were not kept. For CDR1 and CDR2, the germline V gene lists LGHNA and YSLEER. V drops 3 bases and J drops 2 bases, leaving 11 bases in between. Taken from cysteine to phenylalanine, the CDR3 has 14 residues. Only the CDR3 DNA is retained, 42 bases long and in frame from the first base. The donors were around 39 Caucasian individuals from Russia, aged about 6 to 100 years, who were systemically healthy. Each donor gave 8 to 10 milliliters of peripheral blood, drawn into EDTA-treated Vacutainer tubes. Ficoll-Paque density-gradient centrifugation was used to isolate PBMCs, with at least 6.5 million per sample. Trizol reagent was used to extract total RNA from PBMCs, with at least 5 micrograms per sample. Naive CD45RAhigh/CD27high T cell percentages were measured by flow cytometry on a PBMC aliquot from every donor.

This sample also appeared in a second study, on T cells of mothers and their children. The second study also describes: Nine systemically healthy Caucasian individuals served as donors, namely three mothers together with their six children. cDNA synthesis used all of the extracted RNA, with roughly 1.5 ug of RNA in each 15 ul reaction. Sample barcodes and 2-4 random nucleotides were added via the M1S primer in the second PCR. More than 8 million TCR beta CDR3 reads were obtained from each mother, and roughly 3.1 million reads were obtained from each child. Thymic selection similarly shapes TCR recombination output in related and unrelated pairs, with minor effect from inherited differences. Normalized repertoire overlap was always found to be slightly, but never significantly, higher in related mother-child pairs than in unrelated mother-child pairs. Persistent microchimeric T cell clones were not detected, at a sensitivity of about 100 clones per million clonotypes. The study used deep NGS to compare TCR beta repertoires of mothers and children, seeking features distinguishing related mother-child pairs from unrelated individuals. Mothers averaged about 37 +/- 4 years of age and children averaged approximately 11 +/- 4 years. After adapter ligation was performed with NEBNext reagents, the libraries were sequenced on an Illumina HiSeq 2000 with 100+100 nt paired-end reads. To prevent cross-contamination, the mother and child libraries were prepared one month apart and sequenced in separate runs. For each donor, somewhere between roughly 450,000 and 2,200,000 distinct TCR beta clonotypes were identified. Naive TCR beta clonotypes were estimated from low-frequency clonotypes matched to each donor's FACS-determined naive share, without sorting.

Sequencing input: blood. The receptor's source is a girl aged 2 to 9 in good health. The sequence joins TRBV4-3 to TRBJ2-7, with no reliable assignment of the D segment. The DNA reads TGCGCCAGCAGCCATGAACAAGGAACCTACGAGCAGTACTTC. It translates to CASSHEQGTYEQYF.